The rows below give T cell receptor beta chains drawn from one sample of a study of vaccination and CD4 T cells after COVID-19. The antigens these receptors bind are not known. TCRdb called the PCR reads again in MiXCR, with one record for every CDR3 protein. The sample holds about 18,000 distinct CDR3 sequences, roughly two fifths seen once. Sequencing was performed on CD4+ T cells from blood, cultured in vitro, taken after SARS-CoV-2 vaccination. The receptors were gathered from a human donor who had recovered from COVID-19. Each CDR3 is given without its conserved first and last residue.

v_gene: TRBV7-9
j_gene: TRBJ2-5
CDR3aa: ASSLGIAGVVETQY

v_gene: TRBV7-8
j_gene: TRBJ1-1
CDR3aa: ASSPRDRNTEAF

v_gene: TRBV11-3
j_gene: TRBJ2-5
CDR3aa: ASSLGSGSGETQY

v_gene: TRBV24-1
j_gene: TRBJ2-1
CDR3aa: ATSDLGSGPGSNEQF

v_gene: TRBV7-8
j_gene: TRBJ2-1
CDR3aa: ASRTDKGTVNEQF

v_gene: TRBV6-2/TRBV6-3
j_gene: TRBJ1-1
CDR3aa: ASGPEGRTEAF

v_gene: TRBV2
j_gene: TRBJ2-5
CDR3aa: ASRGDLGAGTQY

v_gene: TRBV7-2
j_gene: TRBJ2-7
CDR3aa: ARPLEAGGNYEQY

v_gene: TRBV7-2
j_gene: TRBJ2-2
CDR3aa: ASSLARGRSGELF

v_gene: TRBV11-3
j_gene: TRBJ2-3
CDR3aa: ASSSRAGDSDTQY

v_gene: TRBV19
j_gene: TRBJ1-1
CDR3aa: ASSIRFEAF

v_gene: TRBV7-9
j_gene: TRBJ2-5
CDR3aa: ASSPGVAGGGEETQY

v_gene: TRBV20-1
j_gene: TRBJ1-3
CDR3aa: SAAHRGSGNTIY

v_gene: TRBV6-1
j_gene: TRBJ2-2
CDR3aa: ASSIQNTGELF

v_gene: TRBV6-5
j_gene: TRBJ2-7
CDR3aa: ASSYSSGSANEQY

v_gene: TRBV7-2
j_gene: TRBJ1-2
CDR3aa: ASSLSWSDFYGYT

v_gene: TRBV10-3
j_gene: TRBJ1-2
CDR3aa: AISEDRNYGYT

v_gene: TRBV19
j_gene: TRBJ2-7
CDR3aa: ASSIARDYEQY

v_gene: TRBV15
j_gene: TRBJ2-1
CDR3aa: ATILGSQF

v_gene: TRBV20-1
j_gene: TRBJ1-5
CDR3aa: SAWGWTQRTGSIGDQPQH

v_gene: TRBV28
j_gene: TRBJ1-5
CDR3aa: ASSPAGRDSNQPQH

v_gene: TRBV19
j_gene: TRBJ1-1
CDR3aa: ASRTSPGMNTEAF

v_gene: TRBV27
j_gene: TRBJ1-1
CDR3aa: ASRPGGRVNTEAF

v_gene: TRBV5-4
j_gene: TRBJ2-1
CDR3aa: ASSLRQGNEQF

v_gene: TRBV6-1
j_gene: TRBJ1-5
CDR3aa: AEGPGINQPQH

v_gene: TRBV11-3
j_gene: TRBJ1-2
CDR3aa: ASSPTGANPNYGYT

v_gene: TRBV6-5
j_gene: TRBJ1-1
CDR3aa: ASSYTKRDTEAF

v_gene: TRBV7-2
j_gene: TRBJ2-2
CDR3aa: ASSLVGGGAGTGELF

v_gene: TRBV12-3/TRBV12-4
j_gene: TRBJ1-2
CDR3aa: ASSLRTGPYYGYT

v_gene: TRBV19
j_gene: TRBJ1-5
CDR3aa: ASSIYQGQGGSQPQH

v_gene: TRBV7-7
j_gene: TRBJ2-5
CDR3aa: ASSATTQTGRGTQY

v_gene: TRBV6-5
j_gene: TRBJ2-5
CDR3aa: ASSYSGQGQETQY

v_gene: TRBV5-4
j_gene: TRBJ1-1
CDR3aa: ASSGPGLTSNTEAF

v_gene: TRBV6-2/TRBV6-3
j_gene: TRBJ2-1
CDR3aa: ASSPSNNEQF

v_gene: TRBV6-2/TRBV6-3
j_gene: TRBJ1-5
CDR3aa: ASTATGYQPQH